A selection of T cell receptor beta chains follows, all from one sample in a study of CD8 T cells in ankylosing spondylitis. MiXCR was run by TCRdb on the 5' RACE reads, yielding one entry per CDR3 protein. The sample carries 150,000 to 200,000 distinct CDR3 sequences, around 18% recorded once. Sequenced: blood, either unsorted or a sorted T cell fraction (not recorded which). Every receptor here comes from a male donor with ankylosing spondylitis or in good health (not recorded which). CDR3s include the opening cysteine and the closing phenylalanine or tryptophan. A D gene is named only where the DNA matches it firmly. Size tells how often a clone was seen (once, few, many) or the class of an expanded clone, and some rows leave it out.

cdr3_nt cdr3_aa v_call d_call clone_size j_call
TGTGCCAGCAGCCAACTAGCGGGCACCGGGGAGCTGTTTTTT CASSQLAGTGELFF TRBV12-3/TRBV12-4 TRBD2 - TRBJ2-2
TGTGCCAGTAGATCGAGCGGGATCGGGGCAGATACGCAGTATTTT CASRSSGIGADTQYF TRBV19 TRBD2 many TRBJ2-3
TGCGCCAGCAGCCAAGTGGTTCGGGACACCGGGGAGCTGTTTTTT CASSQVVRDTGELFF TRBV4-1 - - TRBJ2-2
TGTGCCTGTAAGGACGGGGGTAATGAAAAACTGTTTTTT CACKDGGNEKLFF TRBV6-6 - - TRBJ1-4
TGCAGTGCTCCGGGACTAGCGGAAGATACGCAGTATTTT CSAPGLAEDTQYF TRBV20-1 TRBD2 many TRBJ2-3
TGTGCCAGCAGCCAAAACAGGGACGCCGGGGAGCTGTTTTTT CASSQNRDAGELFF TRBV7-9 - few TRBJ2-2
TGTGCCAGCAGCTTCGGACTGTGGAGCACAGATACGCAGTATTTT CASSFGLWSTDTQYF TRBV14 - - TRBJ2-3
TGTGCCAGCAGTTCCATCGGACAGGGGCGAGGTGGCTACACCTTC CASSSIGQGRGGYTF TRBV28 TRBD1 few TRBJ1-2
TGTGCCATCTCGAACAGGGCCTCCTCTGGAAACACCATATATTTT CAISNRASSGNTIYF TRBV10-3 - many TRBJ1-3
TGTGCCAGCAGTACAACAGGGGTAGGCACCGGGGAGCTGTTTTTT CASSTTGVGTGELFF TRBV2 TRBD1 few TRBJ2-2
TGCGCCAGCCACGAACCGGGACAGGGAGGCGGGGAGCTGTTTTTT CASHEPGQGGGELFF TRBV5-1 TRBD1 - TRBJ2-2
TGTGCCATCAGTGAGTCGGTACTCTTAGGCGAGCAGTACTTC CAISESVLLGEQYF TRBV10-3 - - TRBJ2-7
TGCAGCGTTCAGCAGGGGTTCTCTAATGAAAAACTGTTTTTT CSVQQGFSNEKLFF TRBV29-1 - - TRBJ1-4
TGTGCCAGCAGCCCGACTGGCGAGCGCTACAATGAGCAGTTCTTC CASSPTGERYNEQFF TRBV7-8 - - TRBJ2-1
TGTGCCAGCAACCCGACCAACAATGCGCAGTTCTTC CASNPTNNAQFF TRBV12-3/TRBV12-4 - - TRBJ2-1
TGTGCCAGCAGCCCTGGACACCGCAATCAGCCCCAGCATTTT CASSPGHRNQPQHF TRBV9 - many TRBJ1-5
TGTGCCAGCAGTCCCCTGGCGGGAGGGCCTCTAGAGACCCAGTACTTC CASSPLAGGPLETQYF TRBV12-3/TRBV12-4 TRBD2 many TRBJ2-5
TGTGCCAGCAGTTGGAGGGCTAGCGGGGCCACAGATACGCAGTATTTT CASSWRASGATDTQYF TRBV7-2 TRBD2 - TRBJ2-3
TGTGCCAGCAGCTTCCCGACAGGGATTAGTGGGGGCTACACCTTC CASSFPTGISGGYTF TRBV7-2 TRBD1 - TRBJ1-2
TGCGCCAGCAGCGCTGAGGGTCGGGGCACTGAAGCTTTCTTT CASSAEGRGTEAFF TRBV5-1 - many TRBJ1-1